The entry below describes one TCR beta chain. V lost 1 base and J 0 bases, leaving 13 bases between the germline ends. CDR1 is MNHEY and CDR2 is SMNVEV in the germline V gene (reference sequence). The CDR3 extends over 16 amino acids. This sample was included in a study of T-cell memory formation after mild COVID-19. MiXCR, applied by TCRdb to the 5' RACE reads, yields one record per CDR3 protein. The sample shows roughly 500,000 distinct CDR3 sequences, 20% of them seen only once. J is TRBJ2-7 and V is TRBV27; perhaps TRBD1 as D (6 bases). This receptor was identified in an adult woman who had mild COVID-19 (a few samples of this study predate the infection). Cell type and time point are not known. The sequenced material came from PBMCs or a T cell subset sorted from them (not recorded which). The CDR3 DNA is TGTGCCAGCAGTTTATGGGGACAAAGGAGCTCCTACGAGCAGTACTTC. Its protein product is CASSLWGQRSSYEQYF.